This T cell receptor (beta chain) is from a study of PD-L1 blockade in urothelial cancer. Study in general: Males with urothelial cancer arising in the bladder constituted most of the 29 patients. Before enrollment, 0 to 3 chemotherapy regimens had been given to patients.

Of note for this clone: No antigen is known for it.

Time point reported: pretreatment peripheral blood. The CDR3 contains 20 residues. The germline V gene has CDR1 SGHRS and CDR2 YFSETQ. Losses at the gene ends were 3 bases for V and 0 bases for J; bases not matched to a gene: 14. Whole-study findings and limits: Improved survival was predicted by pretreatment blood TCR clonality below the median.

Some clones are missing from TCRdb's copy, which holds only in-frame ones; the method was immunoSEQ multiplex PCR. Found here are 70,000 to 75,000 clones, roughly 88% of them singletons; the top ten hold over 4%. This sequence joins TRBV5-1 and TRBJ2-6; 8 bases agree with TRBD2. The TCR originated in a man in his 70s with urothelial cancer. The starting material was PBMCs, obtained around atezolizumab (anti-PD-L1) treatment. The CDR3 spells CASSSTRAGGWASGANVLTF. CDR3 bases: TGCGCCAGCAGCTCCACCAGGGCGGGAGGCTGGGCCTCTGGGGCCAACGTCCTGACTTTC.